This T cell receptor (beta chain) derives from a study of T cell repertoires in cytomegalovirus infection. About the research overall: Matching HLA type and CMV infection were both indicated by public TCR beta signatures.

In the case of this clonotype: Its antigen remains unknown.

CDR1 and CDR2 from the germline V gene are MNHNS and SASEGT. V lost 4 bases and J lost 11, with 23 bases in between. The CDR3 sequence is 16 residues long. Study-wide results and caveats: HLA-C-restricted CMV-specific TCR beta clonotypes prevailed in the ex vivo response. Using cumulative public TCR beta family frequency, the authors identified those who carried CMV together with the relevant HLA.

TCRdb re-analysed the reads in MiXCR, keeping a single row per CDR3 protein. The profile shows fewer than 1,000,000 distinct CDR3 sequences, around 30% of them singletons. The source is a human donor in good health (CMV status not recorded). Some clones in this sample may be carry-over from other donors' samples. The chain couples TRBV6-1 to TRBJ1-4; TRBD1 might be the D (6 bases). The sequencing here drew on cultured CD8+ T cells from PBMCs, taken from culture after CMV antigen stimulation. The DNA for the CDR3 is TGTGCCAGCAGTGTATCAGAAGCTTCTCCTGGGGGCAAACTGTTTTTT. It encodes CASSVSEASPGGKLFF.